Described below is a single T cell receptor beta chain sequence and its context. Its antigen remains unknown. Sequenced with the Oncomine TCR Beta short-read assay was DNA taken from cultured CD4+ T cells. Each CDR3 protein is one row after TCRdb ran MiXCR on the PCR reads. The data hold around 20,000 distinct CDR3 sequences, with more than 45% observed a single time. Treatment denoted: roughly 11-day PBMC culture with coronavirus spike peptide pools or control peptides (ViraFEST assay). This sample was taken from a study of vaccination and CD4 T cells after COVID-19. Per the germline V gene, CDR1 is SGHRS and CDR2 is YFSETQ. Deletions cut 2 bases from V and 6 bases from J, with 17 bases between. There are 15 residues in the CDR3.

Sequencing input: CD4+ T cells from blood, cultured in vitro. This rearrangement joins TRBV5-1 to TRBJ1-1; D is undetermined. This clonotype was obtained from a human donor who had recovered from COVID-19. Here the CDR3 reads CASSFRPGMGSEAFF. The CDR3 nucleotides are TGCGCCAGCAGCTTCCGACCTGGAATGGGCTCTGAAGCTTTCTTT.